The 25 T cell receptor beta chains in this list originate from one sample, sequenced in a study of cytomegalovirus exposure and HLA in healthy donors. PCR employed 60 Vbeta and 13 Jbeta primers. TCRdb's copy holds only in-frame clones and misses some; the assay was immunoSEQ multiplex PCR. Of some 110,000 clones detected, 80% appear once; the ten largest clones hold 2.1%. Sequenced sample: PBMCs. Every receptor here comes from a man aged 25-45 years in good health and CMV-seronegative.

This clone showed up just once. V usage is TRBV28 and J usage is TRBJ1-2; tentative D call: TRBD1 (5 bases). From germline, CDR1 is MDHEN and CDR2 SYDVKM. V shed 1 base and J shed 4 bases, with 13 bases lying between them. The CDR3 loop spans 15 amino acids. DNA of the CDR3: TGTGCCAGCAGTTTATTGGTTGCAGGGCCCTATGGCTACACCTTC. This translates into CASSLLVAGPYGYTF.

The chain links TRBV5-1 to TRBJ1-5; 7 bases align to TRBD1. Germline values: CDR1 SGHRS, CDR2 YFSETQ. This CDR3 region has 15 residues. Trimming took 2 bases from V and 4 from J; bases not matched to a gene: 6. CDR3 nucleotides: TGCGCCAGCAGCTTAACAGGGGAAGGGAATCAGCCCCAGCATTTT. Translating gives CASSLTGEGNQPQHF.

The chain couples TRBV27 to TRBJ2-7; 7 bases align to TRBD1. The CDR3 is 14 amino acids. Germline CDR1 MNHEY, CDR2 SMNVEV (reference sequence). The V gene end was trimmed by 4 bases and the J gene end by 4 bases; junction bases not matched to a gene: 7. The CDR3, as DNA: TGTGCCAGCAGTTATACAGGGGCGGCGTACGAGCAGTACTTC. Translation: CASSYTGAAYEQYF.

This clone has only a few counts. CDR3 loop: CATRTGGGYGYTF. CDR3 DNA sequence: TGTGCCACCAGGACAGGGGGCGGCTATGGCTACACCTTC. J is TRBJ1-2 and V is TRBV15; 10 positions agree with TRBD1. Germline V gene data show CDR1 as LNHNV and CDR2 as YYDKDF (reference sequence). J gave up 4 bases and V 6 bases, and 2 bases lay outside the gene matches. The CDR3 runs to 13 residues.

The chain couples TRBV28 to TRBJ2-1; the match to TRBD2 covers 12 bases. Germline V gene sequence: CDR1 MDHEN, CDR2 SYDVKM. V shed 6 bases and J 9 bases; nucleotides not matched to a gene: 18. This CDR3 comprises 18 residues. The CDR3 loop reads CASSRPTSGGPEVPEQFF. Written as DNA, the CDR3 is TGTGCCAGCAGCAGACCAACTAGCGGGGGGCCCGAGGTACCTGAGCAGTTCTTC.

V and J are TRBV6-6 and TRBJ2-5, with a possible D match to TRBD1 (5 bases). Germline V gene sequence: CDR1 MNHNY, CDR2 SVGAGI (reference sequence). The CDR3 loop spans 13 amino acids. V was pared by 0 bases and J by 4 bases, with 6 bases between. As DNA, the CDR3 is TGTGCCAGCAGTTACTCGGGGCTAGAGACCCAGTACTTC. Translated: CASSYSGLETQYF.

The chain combines TRBV23-1 with TRBJ1-2; tentative D call: TRBD1 (6 bases). TRBV23-1 counts as an open reading frame of uncertain function. V dropped 2 bases and J dropped 4 bases, with 14 bases sitting between them. This CDR3 region has 15 residues. For the CDR3, the DNA is TGCGCCAGCAGTCAAACAGGGCGGCAGGGCTATGGCTACACCTTC. Encoded protein: CASSQTGRQGYGYTF.

The rearrangement uses TRBV11-2 and TRBJ1-2, with TRBD1 matching over 8 bases. The germline gives CDR1 SGHAT, CDR2 FQNNGV. The CDR3 has 13 amino acids. Trimming cost V 0 bases and J 7 bases; bases outside gene matches: 1. In DNA form, the CDR3 reads TGTGCCAGCAGCTTAGACAGGGGGCCTGGCTACACCTTC. It is translated as CASSLDRGPGYTF.

This clone was seen a few times. V usage is TRBV5-1 and J usage is TRBJ2-7; D gene ambiguous. The CDR3 runs 13 residues. Germline V gives CDR1 SGHRS, CDR2 YFSETQ. Trimming stripped 4 bases from V and 7 bases from J, with 15 bases between. The CDR3 region has the DNA TGCGCCAGCAGCCCCGTTTCGACCGGGGAGCAGTACTTC. It specifies CASSPVSTGEQYF.

This CDR3 is CASSQERRGHGYTF. In nucleotides, the CDR3 is TGCGCCAGCAGCCAAGAAAGGAGGGGGCATGGCTACACCTTC. The chain has TRBV4-1 and TRBJ1-2; 7 bases fit TRBD1. V lost 0 bases to trimming and J lost 6 bases; unmatched junction nucleotides: 4. This CDR3 has 14 amino acids. Germline loops: CDR1 MGHRA, CDR2 YSYEKL.

CDR3 in DNA: TGTGCCAGCAGCCAAGAGGCTAGCGGGGGGGAACTGGGCAAAAACATTCAGTACTTC. Translating gives CASSQEASGGELGKNIQYF. This chain connects TRBV4-2 to TRBJ2-4, with 12 bases aligning to TRBD2. The trim removed 0 bases at V and 3 bases at J, leaving 9 bases unmatched. Germline V gene sequence: CDR1 LGHNA, CDR2 YNFKEQ. CDR3 size: 19 residues.

Only a few counts were recorded for this clone. In DNA form, the CDR3 reads TGTGCCTGGAAGGGCGGGACGGGACTGTTATACAATGAGCAGTTCTTC. Its protein is CAWKGGTGLLYNEQFF. The rearrangement uses TRBV2 and TRBJ2-1; D is possibly TRBD2 (6 bases). The CDR3 extends over 16 amino acids. V was shortened by 11 bases and J by 4 bases, with 24 bases between the two germline ends. Germline V gene lookup returns CDR1 SNHLY and CDR2 FYNNEI.

The J gene is TRBJ1-2, the V gene TRBV6-5; D gene unclear. V was pared by 6 bases and J by 2 bases, with 10 bases between. The CDR3 extends over 13 amino acids. Germline CDR1 is MNHEY and CDR2 is SVGAGI. The CDR3 DNA reads as TGTGCCAGCAGCCTGACGGGGAACTATGGCTACACCTTC. Translating gives CASSLTGNYGYTF.

Written as DNA, the CDR3 is TGTGCCAGCAGCCCCACGGGGTATACCGGGGAGCTGTTTTTT. It is translated as CASSPTGYTGELFF. This chain joins TRBV7-8 and TRBJ2-2, with a weak D call TRBD2 (5 bases). Germline V gives CDR1 SGHVS, CDR2 FQNEAQ. This CDR3 region has 14 residues. V was clipped by 5 bases and J by 5 bases, with 12 bases between them.

This clone was seen only once. This rearrangement joins TRBV7-9 to TRBJ2-5; 11 bases fit TRBD2. CDR1 and CDR2 from the germline V gene are SEHNR and FQNEAQ (reference sequence). With 5 bases clipped from V and 0 bases from J, the junction kept 5 bases outside the gene matches. This CDR3 comprises 16 residues. The CDR3: CASSDLAGGNQETQYF. The CDR3 DNA is TGTGCCAGCAGCGACTTAGCGGGGGGGAACCAAGAGACCCAGTACTTC.

In regard to this clone: The sample has other DNA sequences that encode this CDR3 too. V and J are TRBV2 and TRBJ2-3; TRBD2 matches at 10 bases. Per the germline V gene, CDR1 is SNHLY and CDR2 is FYNNEI. The CDR3 sequence is 15 residues long. V lost 2 bases and J lost 1; bases outside the gene matches: 0. CDR3 sequence reads: CASSELAGGTDTQYF. CDR3 DNA: TGTGCCAGCAGTGAACTAGCGGGGGGCACAGATACGCAGTATTTT.

This chain joins TRBV6-6 and TRBJ2-1; D may be TRBD2 (5 bases). V gave up 0 bases and J gave up 9 bases, with 18 bases separating them. The CDR3 sequence is 16 residues long. In germline, CDR1 is MNHNY, CDR2 SVGAGI (reference sequence). The CDR3 DNA sequence: TGTGCCAGCAGTTACTCGACGCCGACCCCTGGGAGTGAGCAGTTCTTC. It yields the protein CASSYSTPTPGSEQFF.

This rearrangement joins TRBV5-1 to TRBJ2-3; 8 nucleotides agree with TRBD2. The CDR3 runs 15 residues. Per the germline V gene, CDR1 is SGHRS and CDR2 is YFSETQ. The trim removed 3 bases at V and 4 bases at J, leaving 7 bases unmatched. The CDR3 sequence is CASSSQTSEADTQYF. The CDR3 DNA sequence: TGCGCCAGCAGCTCACAGACTAGCGAGGCAGATACGCAGTATTTT.

The gene calls are TRBV4-1 and TRBJ1-3; tentative D call: TRBD1 (6 bases). With 3 bases removed from V and 0 bases from J, the gap between germline ends came to 9 bases. The germline V gene has CDR1 MGHRA and CDR2 YSYEKL. The CDR3 spans 15 residues. Written as DNA, the CDR3 is TGCGCCAGCAGCCACCCAGGGGCCTCTGGAAACACCATATATTTT. Translating gives CASSHPGASGNTIYF.

This sequence joins TRBV5-6 and TRBJ2-3; D is ambiguous. The CDR3 extends over 11 amino acids. V shed 4 bases and J shed 6 bases, with 6 bases lying between them. Germline CDR1 is SGHDT and CDR2 is YYEEEE. CDR3 nucleotides: TGTGCCAGCAGCAACGCGGATACGCAGTATTTT. Translation gives CASSNADTQYF.

This chain connects TRBV28 to TRBJ2-1; tentative D call: TRBD2 (6 bases). The CDR3 covers 14 residues. V was pared by 5 bases and J by 1 base, with 9 bases between. Germline V gene lookup returns CDR1 MDHEN and CDR2 SYDVKM. CDR3 in amino acids: CASSSGSSYNEQFF. CDR3 nucleotide sequence: TGTGCCAGCAGTAGCGGGTCGTCCTACAATGAGCAGTTCTTC.

This chain links TRBV29-1 with TRBJ1-2; no reliable D call. Trimming removed 0 bases at V and 3 bases at J, with 14 bases between. The CDR3 is made up of 15 amino acids. Germline CDR1 and CDR2: SQVTM and ANQGSEA. The CDR3 DNA is TGCAGCGTTGAAGATCAAAGGAGGAGGGACTATGGCTACACCTTC. Translation gives CSVEDQRRRDYGYTF.

The V and J genes are TRBV27 and TRBJ2-2; 7 bases map to TRBD1. The CDR3 extends over 14 amino acids. Germline CDR1 is MNHEY and CDR2 is SMNVEV (reference sequence). V lost 2 bases to trimming and J lost 3 bases; unmatched junction nucleotides: 0. CDR3 coding DNA: TGTGCCAGCAGTTTAGGACAGGACACCGGGGAGCTGTTTTTT. Its translation: CASSLGQDTGELFF.

This chain's CDR3 is CASSLGQGGGYTF. The CDR3 region has the DNA TGTGCCAGCAGCTTAGGACAGGGGGGAGGCTACACCTTC. J is TRBJ1-2 and V is TRBV7-6; 9 positions agree with TRBD1. This CDR3 comprises 13 residues. Germline V CDR1 and CDR2: SGHVS, FNYEAQ. With 1 base clipped from V and 8 bases from J, the junction kept 2 bases outside the gene matches.

The chain has TRBV2 and TRBJ2-7; the match to TRBD1 covers 9 bases. J gave up 9 bases and V 6 bases, and 9 bases lay outside the gene matches. Germline loops: CDR1 SNHLY, CDR2 FYNNEI. This CDR3 spans 13 amino acids. The CDR3 protein is CASRRDRVRRQYF. The CDR3, as DNA: TGTGCCAGCAGACGGGACAGGGTGAGGCGGCAGTACTTC.